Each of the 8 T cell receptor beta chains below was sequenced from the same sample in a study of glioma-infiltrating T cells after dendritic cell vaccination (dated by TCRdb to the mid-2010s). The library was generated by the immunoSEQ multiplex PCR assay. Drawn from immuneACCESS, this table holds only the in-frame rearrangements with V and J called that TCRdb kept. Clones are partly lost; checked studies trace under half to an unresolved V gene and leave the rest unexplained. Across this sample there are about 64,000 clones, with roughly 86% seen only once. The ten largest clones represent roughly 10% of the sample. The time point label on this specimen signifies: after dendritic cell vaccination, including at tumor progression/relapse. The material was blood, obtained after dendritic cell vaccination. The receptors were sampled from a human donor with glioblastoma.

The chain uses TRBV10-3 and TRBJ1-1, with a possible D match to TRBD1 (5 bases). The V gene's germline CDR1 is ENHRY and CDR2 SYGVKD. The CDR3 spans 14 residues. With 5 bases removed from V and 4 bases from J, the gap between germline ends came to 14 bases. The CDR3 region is CAISLTGRGTEAFF. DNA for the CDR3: TGTGCCATCAGTTTGACGGGGCGGGGCACTGAAGCTTTCTTT.

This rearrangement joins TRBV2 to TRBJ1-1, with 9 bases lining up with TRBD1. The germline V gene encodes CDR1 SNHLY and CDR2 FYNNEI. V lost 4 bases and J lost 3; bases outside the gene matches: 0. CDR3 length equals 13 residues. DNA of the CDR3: TGTGCCAGCAGTGGACAGGGGGACACTGAAGCTTTCTTT. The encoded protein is CASSGQGDTEAFF.

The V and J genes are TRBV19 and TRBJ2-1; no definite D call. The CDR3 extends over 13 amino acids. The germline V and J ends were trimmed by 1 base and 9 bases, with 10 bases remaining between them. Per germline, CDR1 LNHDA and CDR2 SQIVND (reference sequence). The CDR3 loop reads CASSIVANSEQFF. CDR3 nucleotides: TGTGCCAGTAGTATAGTGGCGAACAGTGAGCAGTTCTTC.

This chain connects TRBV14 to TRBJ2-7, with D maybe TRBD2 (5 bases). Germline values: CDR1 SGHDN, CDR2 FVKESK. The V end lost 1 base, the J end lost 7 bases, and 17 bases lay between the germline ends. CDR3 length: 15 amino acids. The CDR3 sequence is CASSQGARLSGEQYF. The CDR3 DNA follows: TGTGCCAGCAGCCAAGGGGCGCGCCTATCGGGGGAGCAGTACTTC.

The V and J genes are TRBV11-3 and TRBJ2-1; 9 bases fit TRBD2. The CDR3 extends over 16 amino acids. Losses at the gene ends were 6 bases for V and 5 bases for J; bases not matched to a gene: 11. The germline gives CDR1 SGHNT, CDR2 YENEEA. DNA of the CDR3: TGTGCCAGCAGACCTTTGGCGGGGGGGCTCCACAATGAGCAGTTCTTC. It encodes CASRPLAGGLHNEQFF.

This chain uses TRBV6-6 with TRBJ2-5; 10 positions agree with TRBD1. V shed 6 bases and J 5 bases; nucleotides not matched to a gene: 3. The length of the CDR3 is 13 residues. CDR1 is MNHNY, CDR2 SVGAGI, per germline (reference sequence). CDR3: CASSRGQGETQYF. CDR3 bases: TGTGCCAGCAGCCGGGGACAGGGGGAGACCCAGTACTTC.

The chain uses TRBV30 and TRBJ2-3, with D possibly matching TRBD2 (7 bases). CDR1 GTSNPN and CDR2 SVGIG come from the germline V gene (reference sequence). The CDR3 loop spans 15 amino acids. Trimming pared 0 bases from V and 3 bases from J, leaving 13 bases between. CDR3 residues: CAWSVLEGGTDTQYF. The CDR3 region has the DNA TGTGCCTGGAGTGTACTGGAGGGGGGGACAGATACGCAGTATTTT.

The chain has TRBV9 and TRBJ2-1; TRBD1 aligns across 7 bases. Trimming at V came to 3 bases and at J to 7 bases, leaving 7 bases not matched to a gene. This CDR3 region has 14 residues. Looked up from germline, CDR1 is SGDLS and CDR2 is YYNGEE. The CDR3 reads CASSEGAVGNEQFF. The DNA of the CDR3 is TGTGCCAGCAGCGAGGGGGCGGTGGGGAATGAGCAGTTCTTC.